A few counts support the clone carrying this TCR beta chain. Per the authors' pipeline: Reference gene primer amplification gave nucleated cell count estimates. Sequencing was performed with immunoSEQ multiplex PCR; in TCRdb, only in-frame clones are kept and a portion is missing. Clone size and the V and J calls come from that table; the DNA yielded D and trimming. The table records roughly 100,000 clones, roughly 90% of them present only once. This entry is derived from a study of blood T cell repertoires in COVID-19. Study at large: Acute and convalescent COVID-19 samples came from the United States, Italy and Spain. T cells, B-cell-depleted T cells, or PBMCs supplied cDNA or gDNA.

The germline CDR1 and CDR2 sequences are MNHNY and SVGAGI (reference sequence). The CDR3 is 14 residues long. V lost 3 bases, J lost 7 bases, and 6 bases stayed unmatched. The chain links TRBV6-6 to TRBJ2-1; 7 bases match TRBD1. The specimen sequenced was peripheral blood. This receptor was identified in a woman in her 70s with acute or convalescent COVID-19. CDR3 amino acids: CASSYPTGVNEQFF. CDR3 sequence (DNA): TGTGCCAGCAGTTATCCTACAGGGGTGAATGAGCAGTTCTTC.